This T cell receptor beta chain was captured in a study of T cells after yellow fever vaccination. TCRdb re-derived calls from the 5' RACE reads in MiXCR, one entry per CDR3 protein. The sample holds around 500,000 distinct CDR3 sequences; about a fifth are singletons and the top ten take about 16%. The CDR3 length is 16 residues. Germline V gene data show CDR1 as MNHEY and CDR2 as SVGEGT. With V trimmed by 5 bases and J by 0 bases, 5 bases remained unmatched. This rearrangement joins TRBV6-2 or TRBV6-3 to TRBJ2-1; 9 bases are a match to TRBD2. The specimen was PBMCs, collected roughly 20 days after the first yellow fever vaccination. This receptor was obtained from a man between 18 and 35 years old who received the YFV17D yellow fever vaccine. The CDR3 DNA sequence: TGTGCCAGCAGTACCTATAGCGGGGGCTCCTACAATGAGCAGTTCTTC. Protein product: CASSTYSGGSYNEQFF.